A selection of T cell receptor beta chains follows, all from one sample in a study of blood T cells in healthy people across ages. TCRdb analysed the 5' RACE reads with MiXCR anew, one entry per CDR3 protein. The sample has roughly 1,000,000 distinct CDR3 sequences, around 25% seen once. This sample also belongs to another study, concerning T cells of mothers and their children.

The sequenced sample was blood. These receptors came from a girl under 10 years old in good health. The conserved cysteine and the conserved F or W are not part of the CDR3 here. Each record gives: V gene, D gene, CDR3 protein. A D gene is named only where the DNA matches it firmly.

TRBV10-3 | TRBD2 | AISGLAGENEQF
TRBV28 | NA | VSTPGEGNQPQH
TRBV2 | NA | ATEDILSSYNSPLH
TRBV2 | NA | ASKAGREQY
TRBV4-2 | NA | ASSQDLNKKNTGELF
TRBV7-2 | NA | ASSRWRVGNEQF
TRBV5-1 | TRBD2 | ASSFGTSGRARTNEQF
TRBV20-1 | NA | SARVTESNTEAF
TRBV12-3/TRBV12-4 | NA | ASTPLDGYSGANVLT
TRBV3-1 | NA | ASSSLGIQY
TRBV11-3 | NA | ASSLRGGAEAF
TRBV7-9 | NA | ASSFYGNTIY
TRBV9 | TRBD1 | ASSPRDRGGSTAETQY
TRBV6-1 | TRBD2 | ASSGGLAGGFVSYNEQF
TRBV7-3 | NA | ASSQGWNEQF
TRBV6-2/TRBV6-3 | NA | ASSYYRTRSYEQY
TRBV4-1 | TRBD2 | ASSSGTSALYEQY
TRBV7-6 | NA | ASSPGTGTQAF
TRBV28 | NA | ASTPGLATNEKLF
TRBV4-3 | TRBD2 | ASSQSVLAGAPYEQY